This TCR beta chain originates from a study of identical twins. TCRdb re-called the 5' RACE reads through MiXCR, storing one row per CDR3 protein. Found here are about 530,000 distinct CDR3 sequences, around 24% of them singletons; the top ten hold approximately 0.49%. Germline CDR1 MNHEY, CDR2 SMNVEV (reference sequence). The CDR3 totals 14 residues. The V end was cut by 1 base, the J end by 4 bases, with 8 bases between. This clonotype has only a few counts. Separately, the same data were catalogued under a study of yellow fever vaccine responses in identical twins.

What was sequenced was CD4+ T cells sorted from blood. The origin of this receptor is a woman aged 18-30 years in good health. V is TRBV27 and J is TRBJ2-1; D gene uncertain. CDR3 nucleotide sequence: TGTGCCAGCAGTTTATTAGGGCTATACAATGAGCAGTTCTTC. Amino acid sequence: CASSLLGLYNEQFF.